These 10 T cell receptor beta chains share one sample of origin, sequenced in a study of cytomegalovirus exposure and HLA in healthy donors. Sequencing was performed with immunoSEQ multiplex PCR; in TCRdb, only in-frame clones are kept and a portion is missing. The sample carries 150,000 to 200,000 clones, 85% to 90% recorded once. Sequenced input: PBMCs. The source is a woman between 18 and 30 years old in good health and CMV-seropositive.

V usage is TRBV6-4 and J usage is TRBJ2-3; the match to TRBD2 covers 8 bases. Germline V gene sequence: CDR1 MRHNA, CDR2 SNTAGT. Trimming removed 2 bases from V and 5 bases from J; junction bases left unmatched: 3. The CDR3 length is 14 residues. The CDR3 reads CASSDRLAGDTQYF. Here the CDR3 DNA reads TGTGCCAGCAGTGACAGGCTAGCGGGAGATACGCAGTATTTT.

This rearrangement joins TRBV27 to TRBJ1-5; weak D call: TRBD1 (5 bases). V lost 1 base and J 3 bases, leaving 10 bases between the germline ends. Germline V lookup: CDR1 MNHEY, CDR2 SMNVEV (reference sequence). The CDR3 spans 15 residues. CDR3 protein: CASSLLGGPNQPQHF. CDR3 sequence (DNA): TGTGCCAGCAGTTTATTGGGGGGACCCAATCAGCCCCAGCATTTT.

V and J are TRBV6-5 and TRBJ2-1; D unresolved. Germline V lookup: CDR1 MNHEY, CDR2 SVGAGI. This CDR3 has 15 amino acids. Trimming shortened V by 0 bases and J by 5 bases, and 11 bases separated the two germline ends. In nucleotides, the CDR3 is TGTGCCAGCAGTTACTCTTCAGGATATGACAATGAGCAGTTCTTC. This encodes CASSYSSGYDNEQFF.

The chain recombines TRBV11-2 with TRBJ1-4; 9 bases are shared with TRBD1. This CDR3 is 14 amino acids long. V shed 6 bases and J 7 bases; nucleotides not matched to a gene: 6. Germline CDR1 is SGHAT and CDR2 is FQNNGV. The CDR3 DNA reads TGTGCCAGCAGACGGACAGGGGTTAGTGAAAAACTGTTTTTT. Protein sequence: CASRRTGVSEKLFF.

Written as DNA, the CDR3 is TGTGCCAGCAGCTTAGTGCGGGGGGGCCTCACTGGCCTGACTTTC. Protein sequence: CASSLVRGGLTGLTF. This chain links TRBV7-3 with TRBJ2-6; TRBD2 matches 9 bases. After removal of 2 bases from V and 15 bases from J, the junction contained 11 bases not matched to a gene. The CDR3 sequence is 15 residues long. From germline, CDR1 is SGHTA and CDR2 FQGTGA.

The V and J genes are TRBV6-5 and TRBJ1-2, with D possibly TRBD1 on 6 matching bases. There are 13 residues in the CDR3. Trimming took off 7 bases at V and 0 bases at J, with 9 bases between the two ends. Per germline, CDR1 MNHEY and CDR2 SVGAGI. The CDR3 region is CASTRTANYGYTF. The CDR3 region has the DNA TGTGCCAGCACCAGGACAGCTAACTATGGCTACACCTTC.

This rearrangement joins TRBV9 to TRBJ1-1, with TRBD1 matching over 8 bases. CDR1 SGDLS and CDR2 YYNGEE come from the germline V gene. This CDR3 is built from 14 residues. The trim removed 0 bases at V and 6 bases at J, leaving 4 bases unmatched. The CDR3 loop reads CASSVVQGVSEAFF. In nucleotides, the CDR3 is TGTGCCAGCAGCGTAGTACAGGGGGTATCTGAAGCTTTCTTT. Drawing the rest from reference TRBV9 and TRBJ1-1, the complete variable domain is DSGVTQTPKHLITATGQRVTLRCSPRSGDLSVYWYQQSLDQGLQFLIQYYNGEERAKGNILERFSAQQFPDLHSELNLSSLELGDSALYFCASSVVQGVSEAFFGQGTRLTVV.

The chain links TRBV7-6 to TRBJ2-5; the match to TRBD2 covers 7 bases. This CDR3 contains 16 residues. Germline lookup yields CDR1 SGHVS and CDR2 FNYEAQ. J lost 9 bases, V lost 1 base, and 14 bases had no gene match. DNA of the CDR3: TGTGCCAGCAGCTTAGTCACTAGCGCACTCCAAGGGGCCCAGTACTTC. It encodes CASSLVTSALQGAQYF.

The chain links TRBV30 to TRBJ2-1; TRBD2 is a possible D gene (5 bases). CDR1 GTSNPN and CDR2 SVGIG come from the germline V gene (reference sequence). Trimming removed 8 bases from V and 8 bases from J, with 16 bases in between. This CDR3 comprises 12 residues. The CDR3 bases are TGTGCCAGGAAGGAGGTCTCGGATGAGCAGTTCTTC. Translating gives CARKEVSDEQFF.

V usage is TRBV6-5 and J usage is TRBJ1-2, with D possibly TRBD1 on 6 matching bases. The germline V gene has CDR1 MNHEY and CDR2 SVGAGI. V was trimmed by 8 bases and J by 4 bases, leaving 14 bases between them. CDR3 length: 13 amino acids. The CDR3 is CASRGQPFYGYTF. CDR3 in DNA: TGTGCCAGCCGAGGACAGCCTTTCTATGGCTACACCTTC.